The 10 T cell receptor beta chains given below trace back to one sample, sequenced in a study of OX40 agonist ivuxolimab in advanced cancers. The table came from immunoSEQ multiplex PCR; TCRdb's copy has only in-frame clones and leaves some out. The table includes about 48,000 clones, roughly 84% detected once. The sample consisted of CD4+ or CD8+ T cells sorted from blood, taken in a trial of the OX40 agonist ivuxolimab. Receptors were obtained from an adult with an advanced solid tumor such as melanoma, head and neck, liver or kidney cancer.

This sequence joins TRBV6-1 and TRBJ1-3; D possibly corresponds to TRBD1 (6 bases). Trimming cost V 6 bases and J 7 bases, with 16 bases left between them. The germline CDR1 and CDR2 sequences are MNHNS and SASEGT. The CDR3 length is 14 residues. The CDR3 DNA sequence: TGTGCCAGCAGCCTCCGGGCGCAGGGGAACACCATATATTTT. Translation gives CASSLRAQGNTIYF.

The genes are TRBV30 and TRBJ2-1, with a tentative D call TRBD2 (6 bases). CDR3 length: 19 amino acids. The V gene's germline CDR1 is GTSNPN and CDR2 SVGIG (reference sequence). With 1 base removed from V and 1 base from J, the gap between germline ends came to 23 bases. The CDR3 coding sequence is TGTGCCTGGAGTGCACCTCCTCTGGGCGGGGATGATTCCTACAATGAGCAGTTCTTC. It is translated as CAWSAPPLGGDDSYNEQFF.

This clone was seen a single time. This chain connects TRBV6-5 to TRBJ2-7, with D perhaps matching TRBD1 or TRBD2 (6 bases each). Trimming shortened V by 4 bases and J by 2 bases, and 15 bases separated the two germline ends. This CDR3 is built from 15 residues. Germline values: CDR1 MNHEY, CDR2 SVGAGI. CDR3 amino acids: CASSSLGGFPYEQYF. CDR3 sequence (DNA): TGTGCCAGCAGTTCCCTGGGGGGCTTCCCCTACGAGCAGTACTTC.

The chain links TRBV5-5 to TRBJ2-7; 9 nucleotides match TRBD1. Germline V lookup: CDR1 SGHKS, CDR2 YYEKEE (reference sequence). The V segment lost 2 bases and the J segment 6 bases; nucleotides outside the gene matches: 9. This CDR3 contains 15 residues. CDR3 nucleotide sequence: TGTGCCAGCAGCTTCACAGGGGGCGGAAGTAGCGAGCAGTACTTC. This sequence encodes CASSFTGGGSSEQYF.

The V gene is TRBV28, the J gene TRBJ2-7, with D unclear. Trimming removed 6 bases at V and 7 bases at J, with 19 bases between. Germline V gene lookup returns CDR1 MDHEN and CDR2 SYDVKM. The CDR3 consists of 14 residues. This CDR3 is CASSRPDLPGEQYF. CDR3 sequence (DNA): TGTGCCAGCAGCCGCCCAGACTTACCAGGAGAGCAGTACTTC.

Details on this clone: The junction and the germline gene differ at one end; a read error may be behind it. The V gene is TRBV7-7, the J gene TRBJ2-5, with 7 bases fitting TRBD1. The germline CDR1 and CDR2 sequences are SSHAT and FNYEAQ (reference sequence). This CDR3 contains 15 residues. This chain's CDR3 is CASSPDRVVQETQYF. The CDR3 DNA is TGTGCTAGCAGCCCAGACAGGGTGGTCCAAGAGACCCAGTACTTC.

The gene calls are TRBV28 and TRBJ2-7; TRBD1 might be the D (5 bases). V shed 7 bases and J shed 3 bases, with 13 bases lying between them. Germline V CDR1 and CDR2: MDHEN, SYDVKM. CDR3 size: 13 residues. In DNA, the CDR3 is TGTGCCAGCAACCAACAGGATCTCTACGAGCAGTACTTC. It translates to CASNQQDLYEQYF.

This sequence joins TRBV25-1 and TRBJ2-5, with D perhaps matching TRBD2 (5 bases). Germline V gene data show CDR1 as MGHDK and CDR2 as SYGVNS. The CDR3 sequence is 14 residues long. V lost 8 bases to trimming and J lost 5 bases, with 18 bases between them. Here the CDR3 reads CASDLSPEEETQYF. CDR3 DNA sequence: TGTGCCAGCGACCTGTCCCCGGAGGAGGAGACCCAGTACTTC.

The chain employs TRBV30 and TRBJ1-4, with D perhaps matching TRBD1 (6 bases). CDR3 size: 16 residues. Germline V gives CDR1 GTSNPN, CDR2 SVGIG (reference sequence). The V gene lost 7 bases and the J gene lost 0 bases, with 18 bases spanning the gap. The CDR3 region is CASPGAKTATNEKLFF. The CDR3 nucleotides read TGTGCCTCGCCGGGGGCGAAGACTGCAACTAATGAAAAACTGTTTTTT.

The V call is TRBV5-5, the J call TRBJ2-3; 7 bases are shared with TRBD2. The junction had 2 bases not matched to a gene; V was cut back by 4 bases and J by 3 bases. Germline CDR1 and CDR2: SGHKS and YYEKEE (reference sequence). The CDR3 is made up of 13 amino acids. The CDR3 spells CASSLGGTDTQYF. The CDR3 region has the DNA TGTGCCAGCAGCCTGGGGGGGACAGATACGCAGTATTTT.